This TCR beta chain comes out of a study of cytomegalovirus exposure and HLA in healthy donors. Study in general: It was reported in a later analysis that the 100 to 150 validation repertoires used the same platform as the approximately 690 first-cohort repertoires.

Notes on this clone: Its antigen is as yet unknown.

Whole-study findings and limits: Most observed TCR sequences were rare, whereas some public TCRs were detected in many donors. Per published reports, the classifier diagnosed cytomegalovirus status with high specificity and sensitivity.

Sequenced by immunoSEQ multiplex PCR; TCRdb stores in-frame clones only, minus some. Among some 170,000 clones, about 83% were seen once, and the ten largest hold more than 1.3%. Sequenced: PBMCs. This clonotype originated in a woman aged 30 to 39 in good health and CMV-seronegative.

DNA for the CDR3: TGTGCCAGCAGTTATGTAGGGGGCTATGGCTACACCTTC. Protein: CASSYVGGYGYTF. The chain joins TRBV6-5 to TRBJ1-2; TRBD1 might be the D (6 bases). The CDR3 has 13 residues. The ends were cut back, 3 bases at V and 4 bases at J, with 9 bases in the middle. CDR1 and CDR2 (germline): MNHEY, SVGAGI.